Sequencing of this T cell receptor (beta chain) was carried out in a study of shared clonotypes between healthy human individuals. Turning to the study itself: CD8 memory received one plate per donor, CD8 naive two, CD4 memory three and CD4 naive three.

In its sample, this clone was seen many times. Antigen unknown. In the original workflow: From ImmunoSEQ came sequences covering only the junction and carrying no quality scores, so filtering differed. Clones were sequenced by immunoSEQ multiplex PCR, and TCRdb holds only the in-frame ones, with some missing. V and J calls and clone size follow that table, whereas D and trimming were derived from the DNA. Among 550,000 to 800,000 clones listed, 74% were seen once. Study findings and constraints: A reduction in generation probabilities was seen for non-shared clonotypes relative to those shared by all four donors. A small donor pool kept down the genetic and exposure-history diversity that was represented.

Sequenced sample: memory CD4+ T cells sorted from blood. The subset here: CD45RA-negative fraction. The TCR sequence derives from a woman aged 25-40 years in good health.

The CDR3 reads CASSPRVSYNEQFF. CDR3 in DNA: TGTGCCAGCAGCCCGAGGGTTTCCTACAATGAGCAGTTCTTC. The chain carries TRBV7-6 and TRBJ2-1; maybe TRBD2 (5 bases). The CDR3 runs to 14 residues. Germline CDR1 is SGHVS and CDR2 is FNYEAQ. Trimming cost V 5 bases and J 1 base, with 9 bases left between them. The whole variable domain, remainder taken from reference TRBV7-6 and TRBJ2-1, is GAGVSQSPRYKVTKRGQDVALRCDPISGHVSLYWYRQALGQGPEFLTYFNYEAQQDKSGLPNDRFSAERPEGSISTLTIQRTEQRDSAMYRCASSPRVSYNEQFFGPGTRLTVL.